The present T cell receptor beta chain was sequenced within a study of chemoradiotherapy in HPV16-positive cancers (dated by TCRdb to 2022 to 2024). Concerning the study at large: Candidate HPV-specific T-cell clones and common TCR motifs were defined by functional T-cell assays performed on cells from two HPV16-positive patients. The study asked whether T-cell immunity against the HPV oncoproteins E6 and E7 changes during chemoradiotherapy and whether it affects survival. TCR repertoires from 86 patients with HPV-related cancers were then used to track the candidate HPV-specific TCRs and motifs.

Study-wide conclusions, independent of this receptor: Expansion of candidate HPV-specific clones and E7-related TCR motifs was observed in the tumor microenvironment during treatment, whereas no such expansion was observed for non-HPV-specific T cells. In HPV16-positive patients, expansion of HPV-responsive T cells during chemoradiotherapy was associated with improved recurrence-free survival. The functional definition of HPV-specific T cells came from only a couple of HPV16-positive patients, and the survival association was reported for HPV16-positive patients.

As concerns this clone: Its antigen specificity is not known. No base qualities exist here, and no much larger clone lies one base off it.

Repertoires were sampled repeatedly over the course of chemoradiotherapy so that clonal expansion in the tumor microenvironment could be followed. The library was produced with the immunoSEQ multiplex PCR assay. Imported from immuneACCESS, the table was reduced by TCRdb to in-frame sequences with V and J called. These copies leave out some clones; in studies compared against another copy, an unresolved V gene accounts for under half, and the cause of the remainder is not known. This sample has around 16,000 clones in its table, and roughly 80% of those were observed once. The leading ten clones occupy 1.3% of the sample. The germline V gene (reference sequence) sets CDR1 to SGHAT and CDR2 to FQDESV. Counted from cysteine to phenylalanine, this CDR3 has 15 amino acids. The only DNA kept is the CDR3, 45 bases in frame from the first base. Trimming removed 1 base from V and 6 bases from J, leaving 12 bases between the germline ends.

The sample here was taken from a patient who underwent chemoradiotherapy. The chain was built from TRBV11-1 and TRBJ2-2; no D gene is confidently identified. This receptor was taken from a human donor with HPV-associated anogenital cancer. The bases read TGTGCCAGCAGCTTAGAATCCCCGGGTCCCGGGGAGCTGTTTTTT. Its product reads: CASSLESPGPGELFF.